Here is one TCR beta chain with its context. Its specificity is unknown. The data were obtained in a study of T cell responses to AZD1222 COVID-19 vaccine. The CDR3 has 16 amino acids. CDR1 SQVTM and CDR2 ANQGSEA come from the germline V gene. The ends lost 7 bases at V and 0 bases at J; junction bases unmatched: 11. The study, taken as a whole, reports: The study found Spike-specific TCR breadth and depth rose after two AZD1222 doses. Donors were chiefly white British, with a greater number of females, and clonal diversity was perhaps underestimated. Reports indicate that nearly half of spike-specific TCRs are directed at unmutated variant regions.

The repertoire was sequenced with immunoSEQ multiplex PCR; TCRdb's copy has only in-frame clones and lacks some. The sample consists of 100,000 to 130,000 clones, approximately 86% of them appearing once. Source: peripheral blood, taken on day 0 of AZD1222 vaccination. The receptor comes from an adult in good health. The rearrangement links TRBV29-1 to TRBJ1-2, with TRBD1 identical over 10 bases. The CDR3 is CSAPEDRGEANYGYTF. The CDR3 coding sequence is TGCAGCGCTCCCGAGGACAGGGGGGAGGCTAACTATGGCTACACCTTC.